This T cell receptor beta chain was sequenced in a study of tumor and adjacent non-tumor tissue in lung cancer. The template was RNA from unsorted bulk tissue. The normal lung tissue was taken more than 3 cm from the tumor edge. To note about this clonotype: Its cognate antigen is unknown. A read error is likely, as this CDR3 ends without the conserved phenylalanine or tryptophan.

Points from the study as a whole: Compared with tumor, normal lung showed significantly lower TCR diversity.

A modified ARM-PCR protocol with three rounds of nested PCR amplified TCRbeta. MiXCR, applied by TCRdb to the multiplex PCR reads, yields one record per CDR3 protein. The sample has about 90,000 distinct CDR3 sequences; around 80% are singletons. Source material: distant non-tumor lung tissue. This sequence originates from a woman in her forties or fifties with non-small cell lung cancer.

The CDR3 is CASSQGRLAGGQFL. CDR3 sequence (DNA): TGTGCCAGCAGCCAAGGACGACTAGCGGGGGGGCAGTTCTTA. The chain links TRBV14 to TRBJ2-1, with TRBD2 matching over 13 bases. From germline, CDR1 is SGHDN and CDR2 FVKESK. V was clipped by 1 base and J by 12 bases; unmatched bases: 3. This CDR3 comprises 14 residues.